Following are 5 T cell receptor beta chains from one sample sequenced in a study of vaccination and CD4 T cells after COVID-19. Regarding time point: late sampling 161 to 241 days after vaccination in three convalescent patients. TCRdb called the PCR reads again in MiXCR, with one record for every CDR3 protein. The table shows about 36,000 distinct CDR3 sequences, with about 35% occurring only once. The starting material was CD4+ T cells from blood, obtained about 7 months after SARS-CoV-2 vaccination. The receptors were gathered from a human donor who had recovered from COVID-19.

This sequence joins TRBV12-3 or TRBV12-4 and TRBJ2-7, with 8 bases identical to TRBD1. This CDR3 contains 13 residues. With V trimmed by 3 bases and J by 5 bases, 3 bases remained unmatched. As DNA, the CDR3 is TGTGCCAGCAGTTTCTCAGGGGGCGACGAGCAGTACTTC. This encodes CASSFSGGDEQYF.

The chain carries TRBV19 and TRBJ2-2; TRBD2 agrees at 9 bases. Germline V gene lookup returns CDR1 LNHDA and CDR2 SQIVND (reference sequence). The V and J ends lost 3 bases and 5 bases, in that order; junction bases with no gene match: 4. CDR3 length equals 15 residues. CDR3 in amino acids: CASSIRTSATGELFF. The CDR3 coding sequence is TGTGCCAGTAGTATTCGGACTAGCGCTACCGGGGAGCTGTTTTTT.

J is TRBJ2-3 and V is TRBV27, with a tentative D call TRBD2 (6 bases). Trimming cost V 0 bases and J 6 bases, with 13 bases left between them. The CDR3 is 15 amino acids. Looked up from germline, CDR1 is MNHEY and CDR2 is SMNVEV (reference sequence). The DNA of the CDR3 is TGTGCCAGCAGTTTATCTTTCGGGAGCTGGGATACGCAGTATTTT. Its translation is CASSLSFGSWDTQYF.

V is TRBV19 and J is TRBJ2-3, with unresolved D. The length of the CDR3 is 14 residues. Trimming took 3 bases from V and 4 from J, leaving 11 bases between them. Per the germline V gene, CDR1 is LNHDA and CDR2 is SQIVND (reference sequence). The CDR3: CASSMRVNADTQYF. The CDR3 region has the DNA TGTGCCAGTAGTATGCGAGTGAATGCAGATACGCAGTATTTT.

The sample holds a few counts of this clonotype. The CDR3 nucleotides read TGCAGTGCTAGAGATCTGTCCCCGGCCGGCTCTGGGGCCAACGTCCTGACTTTC. This gives the protein CSARDLSPAGSGANVLTF. The chain carries TRBV20-1 and TRBJ2-6, with no clear D. Trimming pared 0 bases from V and 0 bases from J, leaving 15 bases between. Per germline, CDR1 DFQATT and CDR2 SNEGSKA (reference sequence). The CDR3 covers 18 residues.